This T cell receptor (beta chain) was profiled in a study of early T cells in non-severe SARS-CoV-2 infection. Study outcomes and limitations: Matching against VDJdb likely underestimated virus-specific expansions, favoring anti-spike CD8.

The CDR3 is 15 amino acids. V was clipped by 4 bases and J by 6 bases; unmatched bases: 8. Germline V lookup: CDR1 SEHNR, CDR2 FQNEAQ (reference sequence). TCRdb fed the 5' RACE reads into MiXCR, producing one record per CDR3 protein. The table shows more than 90,000 distinct CDR3 sequences, with more than 9.5% occurring only once. This clonotype has only a few counts. Its antigen is currently unknown. The source of this sequence is an adult who was a healthcare worker with PCR-confirmed SARS-CoV-2 infection or an uninfected control (not recorded which). The chain is built from TRBV7-9 and TRBJ1-4; TRBD1 aligns across 7 bases. The sample consisted of whole blood. In nucleotides, the CDR3 is TGTGCCAGCAGCTCCGACAGGGCGATCGATGAAAAACTGTTTTTT. Its protein product is CASSSDRAIDEKLFF.